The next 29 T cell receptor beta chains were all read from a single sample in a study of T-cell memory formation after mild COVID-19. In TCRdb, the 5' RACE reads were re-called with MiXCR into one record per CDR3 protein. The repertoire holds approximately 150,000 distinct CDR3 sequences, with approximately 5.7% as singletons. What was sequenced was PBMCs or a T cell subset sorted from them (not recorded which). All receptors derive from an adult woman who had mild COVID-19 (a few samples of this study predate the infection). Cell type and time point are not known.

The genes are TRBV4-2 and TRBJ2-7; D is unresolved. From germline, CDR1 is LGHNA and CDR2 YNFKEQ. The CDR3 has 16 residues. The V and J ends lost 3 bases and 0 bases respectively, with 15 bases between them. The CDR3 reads CASSHLGSVISYEQYF. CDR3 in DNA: TGTGCCAGCAGCCACTTGGGGTCAGTCATCTCCTACGAGCAGTACTTC.

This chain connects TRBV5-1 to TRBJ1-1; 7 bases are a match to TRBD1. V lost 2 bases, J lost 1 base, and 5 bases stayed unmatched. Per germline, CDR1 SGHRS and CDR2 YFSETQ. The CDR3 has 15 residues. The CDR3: CASSFRTGTNTEAFF. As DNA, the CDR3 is TGCGCCAGCAGCTTCCGGACAGGCACGAACACTGAAGCTTTCTTT.

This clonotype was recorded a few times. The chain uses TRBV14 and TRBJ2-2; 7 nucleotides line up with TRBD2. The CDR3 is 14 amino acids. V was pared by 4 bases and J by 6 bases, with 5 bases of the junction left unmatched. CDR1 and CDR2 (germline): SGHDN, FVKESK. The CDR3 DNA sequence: TGTGCCAGCAGCCCACTAGCGTTGGCCGGGGAGCTGTTTTTT. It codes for CASSPLALAGELFF.

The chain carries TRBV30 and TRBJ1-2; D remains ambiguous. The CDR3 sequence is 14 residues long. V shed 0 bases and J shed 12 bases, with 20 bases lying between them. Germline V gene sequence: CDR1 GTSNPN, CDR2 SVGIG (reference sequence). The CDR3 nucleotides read TGTGCCTGGAGTGTACGTGTGGGAAGAGGGCCGCACACCTTC. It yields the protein CAWSVRVGRGPHTF.

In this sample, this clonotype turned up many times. The CDR3 DNA reads TGCAGTGCTAGCCAGGGGAGGAGTAGCAATCAGCCCCAGCATTTT. Protein: CSASQGRSSNQPQHF. This rearrangement joins TRBV20-1 to TRBJ1-5; a weak D match, TRBD1 (6 bases). The germline V gene has CDR1 DFQATT and CDR2 SNEGSKA (reference sequence). The V end lost 3 bases, the J end lost 0 bases, and 12 bases lay between the germline ends. The CDR3 is 15 residues long.

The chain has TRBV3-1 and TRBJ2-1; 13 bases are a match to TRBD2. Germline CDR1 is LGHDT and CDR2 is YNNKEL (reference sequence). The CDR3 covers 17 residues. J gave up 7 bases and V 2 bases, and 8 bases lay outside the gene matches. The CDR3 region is CASSQPLLAGGQNEQFF. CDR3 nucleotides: TGTGCCAGCAGCCAACCCCTACTAGCGGGGGGGCAAAATGAGCAGTTCTTC.

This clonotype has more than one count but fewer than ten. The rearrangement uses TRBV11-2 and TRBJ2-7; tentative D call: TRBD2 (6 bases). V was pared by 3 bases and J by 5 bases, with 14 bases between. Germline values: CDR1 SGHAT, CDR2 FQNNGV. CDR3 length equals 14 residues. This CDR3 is CASSLGLSSDEQYF. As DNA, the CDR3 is TGTGCCAGCAGCTTGGGACTTTCTTCGGACGAGCAGTACTTC.

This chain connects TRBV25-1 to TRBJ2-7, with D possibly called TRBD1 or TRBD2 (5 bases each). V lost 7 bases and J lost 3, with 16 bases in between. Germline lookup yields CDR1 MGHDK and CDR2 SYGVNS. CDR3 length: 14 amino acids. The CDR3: CASNRDGALYEQYF. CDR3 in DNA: TGTGCCAGCAATCGGGACGGCGCCCTCTACGAGCAGTACTTC.

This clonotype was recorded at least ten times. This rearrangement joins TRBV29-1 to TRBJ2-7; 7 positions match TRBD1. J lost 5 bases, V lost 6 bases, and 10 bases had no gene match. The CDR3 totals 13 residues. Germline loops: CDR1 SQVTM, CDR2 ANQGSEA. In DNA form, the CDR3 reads TGCAGCGTGGGCTGGGACAGAAGTAACGAGCAGTACTTC. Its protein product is CSVGWDRSNEQYF.

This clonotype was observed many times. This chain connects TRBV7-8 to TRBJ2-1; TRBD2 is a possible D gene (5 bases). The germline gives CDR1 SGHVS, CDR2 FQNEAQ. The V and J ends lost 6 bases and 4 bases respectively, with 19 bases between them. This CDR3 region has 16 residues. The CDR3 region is CASSTSRGNHYNEQFF. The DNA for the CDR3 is TGTGCCAGCAGTACCTCTCGGGGAAACCATTACAATGAGCAGTTCTTC. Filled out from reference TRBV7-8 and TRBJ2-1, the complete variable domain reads GAGVSQSPRYKVAKRGQDVALRCDPISGHVSLFWYQQALGQGPEFLTYFQNEAQLDKSGLPSDRFFAERPEGSVSTLKIQRTQQEDSAVYLCASSTSRGNHYNEQFFGPGTRLTVL.

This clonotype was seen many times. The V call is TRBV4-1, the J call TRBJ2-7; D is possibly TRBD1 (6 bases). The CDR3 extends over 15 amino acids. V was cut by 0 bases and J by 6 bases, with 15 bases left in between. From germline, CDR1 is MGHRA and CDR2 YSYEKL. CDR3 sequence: CASSQDRGILGEQYF. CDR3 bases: TGCGCCAGCAGCCAAGATAGGGGGATACTTGGCGAGCAGTACTTC.

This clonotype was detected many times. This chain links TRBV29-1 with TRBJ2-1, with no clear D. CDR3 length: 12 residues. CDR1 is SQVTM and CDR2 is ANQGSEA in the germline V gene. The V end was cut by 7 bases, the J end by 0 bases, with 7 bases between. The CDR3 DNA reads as TGCAGCGCGCGGTACTCCTACAATGAGCAGTTCTTC. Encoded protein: CSARYSYNEQFF.

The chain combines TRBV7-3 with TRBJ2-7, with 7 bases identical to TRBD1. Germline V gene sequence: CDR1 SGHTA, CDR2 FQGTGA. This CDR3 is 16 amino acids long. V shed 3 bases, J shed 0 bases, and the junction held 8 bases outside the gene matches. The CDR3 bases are TGTGCCAGCAGCTTCTCAGGGACAGCCTACTCCTACGAGCAGTACTTC. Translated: CASSFSGTAYSYEQYF.

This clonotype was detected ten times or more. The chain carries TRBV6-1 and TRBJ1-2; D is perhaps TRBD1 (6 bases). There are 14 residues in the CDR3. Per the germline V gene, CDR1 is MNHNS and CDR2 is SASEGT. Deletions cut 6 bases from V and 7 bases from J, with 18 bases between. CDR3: CASRDQTGPGGYTF. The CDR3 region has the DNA TGTGCCAGCAGAGATCAGACAGGCCCGGGTGGCTACACCTTC.

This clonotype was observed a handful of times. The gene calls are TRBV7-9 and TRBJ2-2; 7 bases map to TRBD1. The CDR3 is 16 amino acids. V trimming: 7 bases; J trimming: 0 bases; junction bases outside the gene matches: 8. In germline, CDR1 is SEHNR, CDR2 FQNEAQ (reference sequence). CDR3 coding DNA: TGTGCCAGCACCCCAGGGGGACAGCCGAACACCGGGGAGCTGTTTTTT. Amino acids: CASTPGGQPNTGELFF.

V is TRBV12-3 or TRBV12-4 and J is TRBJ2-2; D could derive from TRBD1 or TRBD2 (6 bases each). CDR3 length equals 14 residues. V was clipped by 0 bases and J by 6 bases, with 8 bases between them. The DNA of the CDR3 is TGTGCCAGCAGTTTAGCGGGGGGCCCCGGGGAGCTGTTTTTT. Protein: CASSLAGGPGELFF.

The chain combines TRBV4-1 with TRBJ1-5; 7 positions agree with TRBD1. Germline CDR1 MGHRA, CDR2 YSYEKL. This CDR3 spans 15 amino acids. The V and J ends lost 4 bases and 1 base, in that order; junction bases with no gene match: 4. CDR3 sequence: CASSPTGRSNQPQHF. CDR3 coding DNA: TGCGCCAGCAGCCCGACAGGGAGAAGCAATCAGCCCCAGCATTTT.

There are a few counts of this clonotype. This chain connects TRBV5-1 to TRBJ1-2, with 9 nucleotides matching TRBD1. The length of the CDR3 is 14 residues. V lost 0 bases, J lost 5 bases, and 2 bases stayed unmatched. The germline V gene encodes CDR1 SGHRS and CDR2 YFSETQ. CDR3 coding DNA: TGCGCCAGCAGCTTGGGACAGGGGGTATATGGCTACACCTTC. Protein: CASSLGQGVYGYTF.

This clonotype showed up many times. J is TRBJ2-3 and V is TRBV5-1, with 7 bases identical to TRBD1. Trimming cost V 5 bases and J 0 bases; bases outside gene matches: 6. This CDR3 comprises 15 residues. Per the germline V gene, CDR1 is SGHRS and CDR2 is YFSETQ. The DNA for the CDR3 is TGCGCCAGCAGATCTCGGGACAGCAGCACAGATACGCAGTATTTT. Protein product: CASRSRDSSTDTQYF.

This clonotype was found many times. This CDR3 is CASKGVGTGELFF. The CDR3 DNA sequence: TGTGCCAGCAAAGGGGTCGGCACCGGGGAGCTGTTTTTT. The rearrangement joins TRBV12-3 or TRBV12-4 to TRBJ2-2, with D maybe TRBD1 (5 bases). V was shortened by 7 bases and J by 4 bases, with 10 bases between the two germline ends. This CDR3 has 13 residues.

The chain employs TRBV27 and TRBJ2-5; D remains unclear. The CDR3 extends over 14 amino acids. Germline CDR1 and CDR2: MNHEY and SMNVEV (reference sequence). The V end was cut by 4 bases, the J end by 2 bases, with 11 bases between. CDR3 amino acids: CASSYVGPQETQYF. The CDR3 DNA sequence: TGTGCCAGCAGTTATGTGGGCCCTCAAGAGACCCAGTACTTC.

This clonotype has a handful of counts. This CDR3 is CATKGAGELEQYF. DNA for the CDR3: TGTGCCACCAAGGGGGCGGGAGAACTTGAGCAGTACTTC. The genes are TRBV24-1 and TRBJ2-7; D tentatively fits TRBD1 or TRBD2 (7 bases each). The CDR3 runs 13 residues. Deletions cut 8 bases from V and 7 bases from J, with 17 bases between. The germline V gene has CDR1 KGHDR and CDR2 SFDVKD.

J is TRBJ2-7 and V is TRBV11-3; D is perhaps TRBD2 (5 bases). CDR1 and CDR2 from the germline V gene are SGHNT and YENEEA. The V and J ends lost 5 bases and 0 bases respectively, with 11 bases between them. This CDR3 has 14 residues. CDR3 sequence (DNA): TGTGCCAGCAGCCTCGGGGATTACTCCTACGAGCAGTACTTC. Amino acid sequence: CASSLGDYSYEQYF.

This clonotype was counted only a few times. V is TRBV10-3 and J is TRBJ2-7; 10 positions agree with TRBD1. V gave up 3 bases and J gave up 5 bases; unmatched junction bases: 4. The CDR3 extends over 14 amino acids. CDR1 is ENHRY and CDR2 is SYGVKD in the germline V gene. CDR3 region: CAISDGTGVDEQYF. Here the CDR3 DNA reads TGTGCCATCAGTGACGGGACAGGGGTAGACGAGCAGTACTTC.

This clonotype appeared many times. This chain's CDR3 is CSASSHYEQYF. CDR3 DNA sequence: TGCAGCGCCTCCAGCCACTACGAGCAGTACTTC. The chain employs TRBV29-1 and TRBJ2-7; D gene unclear. The CDR3 is 11 residues long. Trimming pared 7 bases from V and 3 bases from J, leaving 10 bases between. CDR1 is SQVTM and CDR2 is ANQGSEA in the germline V gene.

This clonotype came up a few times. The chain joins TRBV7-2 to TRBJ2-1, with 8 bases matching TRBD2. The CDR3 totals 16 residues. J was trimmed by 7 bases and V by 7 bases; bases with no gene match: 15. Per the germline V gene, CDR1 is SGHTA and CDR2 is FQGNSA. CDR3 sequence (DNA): TGTGCCAGCAAGGGGCCCTTGATAGCGGGGCCGAATGAGCAGTTCTTC. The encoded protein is CASKGPLIAGPNEQFF. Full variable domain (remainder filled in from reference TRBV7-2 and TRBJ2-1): GAGVSQSPSNKVTEKGKDVELRCDPISGHTALYWYRQSLGQGLEFLIYFQGNSAPDKSGLPSDRFSAERTGGSVSTLTIQRTQQEDSAVYLCASKGPLIAGPNEQFFGPGTRLTVL.

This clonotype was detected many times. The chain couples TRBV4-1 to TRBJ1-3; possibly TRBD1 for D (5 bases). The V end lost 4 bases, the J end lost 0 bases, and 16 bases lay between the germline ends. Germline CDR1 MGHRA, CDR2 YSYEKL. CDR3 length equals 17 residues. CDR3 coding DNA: TGCGCCAGCAGCCGCATGCCGGGGGGAACCTCTGGAAACACCATATATTTT. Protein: CASSRMPGGTSGNTIYF.

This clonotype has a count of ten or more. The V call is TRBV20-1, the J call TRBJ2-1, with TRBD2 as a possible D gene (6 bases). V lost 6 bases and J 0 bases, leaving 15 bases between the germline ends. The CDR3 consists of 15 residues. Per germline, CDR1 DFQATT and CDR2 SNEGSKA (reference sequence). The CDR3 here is CSASAGGSSYNEQFF. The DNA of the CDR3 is TGCAGTGCCTCCGCCGGGGGAAGCTCCTACAATGAGCAGTTCTTC.

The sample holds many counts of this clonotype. The CDR3 here is CATSAMGSGGIETQYF. The CDR3 nucleotides read TGTGCCACCAGTGCCATGGGGTCAGGGGGGATCGAGACCCAGTACTTC. J is TRBJ2-5 and V is TRBV24-1; D is possibly TRBD1 (7 bases). This CDR3 has 16 amino acids. From germline, CDR1 is KGHDR and CDR2 SFDVKD. The V and J ends lost 5 bases and 5 bases respectively, with 20 bases between them.